This T cell receptor beta chain was documented in a study of Graves' ophthalmopathy and Graves' hyperthyroidism (dated by TCRdb to the late 2010s). Concerning the study at large: Peripheral blood was collected at initial diagnosis, before any treatment. In a handful of hyperthyroidism patients, the T-cell repertoire of thyroid tissue was compared with the T-cell repertoire of blood. To tell Graves' ophthalmopathy apart from Graves' hyperthyroidism, and to predict which patients would progress to ophthalmopathy, the study relied on TCR beta repertoire signatures. After sampling, hyperthyroidism patients received methimazole starting at 30 mg daily, and ophthalmopathy patients received high-dose intravenous methylprednisolone. The 100 discovery patients were randomly split 7:3 into training and test sets. In total, under 150 blood samples were TCR-sequenced: 40 to 45 ophthalmopathy, around 75 hyperthyroidism and around 17 hyperthyroidism-to-ophthalmopathy patients. To explore V-J signatures that distinguish ophthalmopathy from hyperthyroidism, a discovery set of about 99 patients was enrolled, made up of 40 to 45 with ophthalmopathy and some 60 with stable hyperthyroidism. For independent validation, a separate cohort was made up of about 18 hyperthyroidism patients plus 17 patients who later progressed from hyperthyroidism to ophthalmopathy. Study-wide findings and limitations: Most of the expanded thyroid clonotypes with a frequency above 0.001 were also detected in blood, and it was suggested that the thyroid immune response may be reflected by blood repertoires. In validation, the model predicted ophthalmopathy progression with 55% to 71% sensitivity and approximately 72% specificity; some 13 predicted patients were CT-confirmed with GO in a median of approximately 6.2 months. In cross-validation, the 13-signature model distinguished ophthalmopathy from stable hyperthyroidism with approximately 90% sensitivity and roughly 81% specificity, while in the test set the corresponding values were about 80% and 75%. No statistical method was used to set the sample size in advance, and the investigators knew which group each participant was assigned to.

For repertoire sequencing, the TCR beta CDR3 regions were amplified from RNA transcripts. The first round of RT-PCR was done with HTBI primers and the Qiagen OneStep RT-PCR kit, and was followed by a second round of multiplex PCR, then size selection and purification. The libraries underwent paired-end sequencing with 100 bp reads on an Illumina HiSeq2000. For the original study's pipeline: Reads were processed with SOAPnuke, discarding reads with adapters, uncalled bases, mean Phred below 15, or no exact constant-primer or identifier match. COPE v1.2.5 was used to merge the high-quality paired reads. Clonotypes were defined as unique nucleotide sequences and were aligned to IMGT TRB V, D and J references using MiTCR v1.1. The analysis was limited to V-J combinations with a frequency above 0.0001, which together covered roughly 99% of repertoires. For each V-J combination, a TCR clonal expansion and chaos score was defined as F50 clonal expansion divided by the chaos observed in the TCRdist matrix. Welch's t-statistics and random forest were used to narrow the features down to around 12 V-J combinations, which were then fed into a naive Bayes classifier. The similarity between thyroid and blood repertoires was quantified using the Morisita-Horn index. TCRdb itself trimmed the public reads at Q25 with fastp, ran MiXCR and retained productive beta chains. Here each entry gathers all rows of one CDR3 protein and keeps the most common genes and DNA. The V and J calls reflect TCRdb's pipeline rather than the authors' work. The sample yields roughly 400,000 distinct CDR3 sequences; about 18% were counted once. The ten largest clones add up to roughly 1.6% of the sample.

Ophthalmopathy patients had moderately to severely active disease, Clinical Activity Score of at least 3, NOSPECS grade of at least 4, and disease duration under 3 months. Patients with other autoimmune diseases, uncontrolled infections, pregnancy or lactation were excluded. Clinical symptoms, serum thyroxine, TRAb, thyroid ultrasound and orbital computed tomography were used for diagnosis. Ficoll-Paque density gradient centrifugation was used to isolate PBMCs from 9.5 to 10 ml of fresh peripheral blood. Trizol reagent was used to extract the total RNA, and its quality was then checked on an Agilent 2100 Bioanalyzer. Relative to germline, V is 3 bases shorter and J is 11 bases shorter, with 11 bases between their ends. The germline V gene supplies CDR1 KGHSH and CDR2 LQKENI. The CDR3 sequence holds 12 residues, the cysteine and phenylalanine included. The sequence is cut down to CDR3 DNA, 36 bases in frame from base 1.

In this sample, this clonotype turned up many times. Its recognized antigen is unknown. Base qualities are missing; no much larger clone stands one base away. The chain links TRBV18 with TRBJ2-4; matching of 6 bases hints at TRBD1 as the D gene. Sequenced material: peripheral blood. This clonotype was obtained from a woman under 30 with Graves' ophthalmopathy. Donor details come from another sample of the same person, matched by shared clones. The CDR3 protein: CASSPTGSFQYF. The nucleotides are TGTGCCAGCTCACCGACAGGCAGTTTTCAGTACTTC.